The present entry profiles one T cell receptor beta chain with its context. Its antigen is not known. Germline V gives CDR1 LNHDA, CDR2 SQIVND (reference sequence). The trim removed 3 bases at V and 6 bases at J, leaving 6 bases unmatched. The CDR3 consists of 14 residues. This record comes from a study of Ad26.COV2.S vaccination and SARS-CoV-2 variants. Study background: Recipients of Ad26.COV2.S got it intramuscularly, once or twice 56 days apart. General study findings and limits: Ad26.COV2.S recipients had broader spike-specific TCRs (P = 0.0014).

Here immunoSEQ multiplex PCR was the method, and the copy in TCRdb shows in-frame clones only, minus some. The table has about 430,000 clones, about nine tenths seen once; the top ten hold 12%. Documented treatment: about 20 received Ad26.COV2.S at low or high dose, single or two shots; roughly 5 received placebo; per-sample allocation not given. After the first vaccine or placebo injection, samples were drawn on day 63. This vaccine is an Ad26 vector that expresses the Wuhan-strain SARS-CoV-2 spike. This chain connects TRBV19 to TRBJ2-7, with 9 bases that match TRBD2. Sequencing used peripheral blood, obtained in a trial of Ad26.COV2.S vaccine versus placebo. This clonotype originated in a person aged 18-60 years who received the Ad26.COV2.S COVID-19 vaccine or a placebo. The CDR3 loop is CASSILAGAIEQYF. In nucleotides, the CDR3 is TGTGCCAGTAGTATTTTAGCGGGAGCGATCGAGCAGTACTTC.